The clone carrying this T cell receptor (beta chain) was observed a few times. What it binds is not known. These data belong to a study of T cells after yellow fever vaccination. Trimming took 11 bases from V and 3 from J; bases not matched to a gene: 5. The germline V gene encodes CDR1 ENHRY and CDR2 SYGVKD. This CDR3 spans 14 amino acids. TCRdb called the 5' RACE reads again in MiXCR, with one record for every CDR3 protein. The sample lists some 340,000 distinct CDR3 sequences, roughly a tenth occurring once. Whole-study findings and limits: Post-booster reappearance was seen for most primary-vaccination clones (around 96% CD4, 88% CD8). Though it reached lower strength, the secondary response hit its peak faster, day 5 versus 15.

This chain links TRBV10-3 with TRBJ2-3, with 13 bases matching TRBD2. The sequence was collected from a man aged 18-30 years who received the YFV17D yellow fever vaccine. The sample consisted of CD4+ T cells sorted from PBMCs, taken 45 days after the yellow fever booster vaccination. The CDR3: CAARTSGGTDTQYF. The CDR3 nucleotides are TGTGCCGCGAGGACTAGCGGGGGAACAGATACGCAGTATTTT.